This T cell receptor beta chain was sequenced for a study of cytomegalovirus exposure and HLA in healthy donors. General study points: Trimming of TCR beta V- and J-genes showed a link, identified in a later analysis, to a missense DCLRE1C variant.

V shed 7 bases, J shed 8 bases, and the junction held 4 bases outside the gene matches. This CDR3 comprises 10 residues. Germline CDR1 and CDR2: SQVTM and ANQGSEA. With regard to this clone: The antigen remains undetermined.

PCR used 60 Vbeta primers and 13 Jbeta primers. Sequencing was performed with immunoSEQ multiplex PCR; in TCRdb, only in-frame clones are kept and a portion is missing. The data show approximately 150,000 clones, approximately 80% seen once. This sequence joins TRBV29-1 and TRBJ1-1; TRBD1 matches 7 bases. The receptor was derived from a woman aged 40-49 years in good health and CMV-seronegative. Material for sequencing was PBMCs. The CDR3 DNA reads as TGCAGCGCCGAGACAGGGGAAGCTTTCTTT. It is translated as CSAETGEAFF.